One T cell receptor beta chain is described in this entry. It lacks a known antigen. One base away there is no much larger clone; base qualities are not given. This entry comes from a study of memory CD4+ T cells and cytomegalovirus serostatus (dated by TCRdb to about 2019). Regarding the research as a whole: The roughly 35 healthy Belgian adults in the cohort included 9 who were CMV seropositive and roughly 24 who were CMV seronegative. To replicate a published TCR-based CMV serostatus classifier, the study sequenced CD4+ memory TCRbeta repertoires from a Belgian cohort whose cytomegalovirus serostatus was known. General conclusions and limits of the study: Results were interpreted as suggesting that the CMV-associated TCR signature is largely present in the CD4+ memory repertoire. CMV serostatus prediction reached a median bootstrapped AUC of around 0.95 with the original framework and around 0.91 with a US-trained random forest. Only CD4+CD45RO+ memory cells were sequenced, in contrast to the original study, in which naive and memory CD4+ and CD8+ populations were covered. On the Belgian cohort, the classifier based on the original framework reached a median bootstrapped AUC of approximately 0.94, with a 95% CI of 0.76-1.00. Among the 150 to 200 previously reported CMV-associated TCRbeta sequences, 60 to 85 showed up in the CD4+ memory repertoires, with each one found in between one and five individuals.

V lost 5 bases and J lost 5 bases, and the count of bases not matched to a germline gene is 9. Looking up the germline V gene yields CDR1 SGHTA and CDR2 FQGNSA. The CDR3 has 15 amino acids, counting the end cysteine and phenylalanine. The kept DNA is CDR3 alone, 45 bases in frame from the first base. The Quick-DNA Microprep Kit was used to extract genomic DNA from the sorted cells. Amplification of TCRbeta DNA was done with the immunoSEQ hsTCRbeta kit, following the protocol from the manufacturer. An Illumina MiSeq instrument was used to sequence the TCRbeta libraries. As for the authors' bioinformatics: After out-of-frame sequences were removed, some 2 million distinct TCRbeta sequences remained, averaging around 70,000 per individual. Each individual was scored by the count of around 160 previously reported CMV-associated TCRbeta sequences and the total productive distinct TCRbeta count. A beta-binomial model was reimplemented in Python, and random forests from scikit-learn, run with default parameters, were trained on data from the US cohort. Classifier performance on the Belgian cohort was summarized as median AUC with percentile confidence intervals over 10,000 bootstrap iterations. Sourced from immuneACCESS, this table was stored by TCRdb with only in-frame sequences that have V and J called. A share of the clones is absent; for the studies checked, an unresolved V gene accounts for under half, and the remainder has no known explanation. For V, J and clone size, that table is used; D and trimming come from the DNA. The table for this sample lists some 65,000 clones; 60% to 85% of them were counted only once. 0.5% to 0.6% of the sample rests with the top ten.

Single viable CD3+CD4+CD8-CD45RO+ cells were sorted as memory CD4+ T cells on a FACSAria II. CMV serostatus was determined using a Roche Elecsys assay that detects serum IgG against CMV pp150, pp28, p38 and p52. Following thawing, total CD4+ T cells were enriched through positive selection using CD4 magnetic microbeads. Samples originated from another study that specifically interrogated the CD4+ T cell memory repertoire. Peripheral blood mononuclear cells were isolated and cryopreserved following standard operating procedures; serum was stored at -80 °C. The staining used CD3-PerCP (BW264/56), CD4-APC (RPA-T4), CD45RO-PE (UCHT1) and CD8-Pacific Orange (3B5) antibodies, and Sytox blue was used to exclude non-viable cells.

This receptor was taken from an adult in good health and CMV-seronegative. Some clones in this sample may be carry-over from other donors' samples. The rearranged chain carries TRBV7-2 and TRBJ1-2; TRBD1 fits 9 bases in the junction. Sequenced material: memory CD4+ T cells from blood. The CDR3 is CASSVTTGGAYGYTF. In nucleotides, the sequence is TGTGCCAGCAGCGTCACTACAGGGGGCGCTTATGGCTACACCTTC.